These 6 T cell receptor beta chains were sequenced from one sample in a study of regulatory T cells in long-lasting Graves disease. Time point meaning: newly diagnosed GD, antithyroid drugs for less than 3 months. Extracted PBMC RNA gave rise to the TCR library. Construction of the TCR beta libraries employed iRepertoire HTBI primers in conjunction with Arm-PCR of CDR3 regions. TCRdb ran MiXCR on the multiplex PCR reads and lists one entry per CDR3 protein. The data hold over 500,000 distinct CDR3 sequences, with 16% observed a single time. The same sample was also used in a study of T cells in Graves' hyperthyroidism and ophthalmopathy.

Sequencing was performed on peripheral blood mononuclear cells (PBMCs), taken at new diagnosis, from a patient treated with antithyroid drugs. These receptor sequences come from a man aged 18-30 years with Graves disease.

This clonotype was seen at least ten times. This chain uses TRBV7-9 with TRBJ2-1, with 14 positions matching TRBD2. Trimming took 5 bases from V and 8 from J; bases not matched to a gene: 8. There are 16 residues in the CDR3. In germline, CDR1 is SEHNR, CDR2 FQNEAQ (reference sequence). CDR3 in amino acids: CASSRRLAGGLDEQFF. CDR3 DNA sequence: TGTGCCAGCAGCCGACGACTAGCGGGAGGGCTCGATGAGCAGTTCTTC.

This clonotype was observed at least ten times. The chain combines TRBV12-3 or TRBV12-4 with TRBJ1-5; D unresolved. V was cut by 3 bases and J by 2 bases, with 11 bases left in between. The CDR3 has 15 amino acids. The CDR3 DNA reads TGTGCCAGCAGTTTTGGGCGTAGGGGCAATCAGCCCCAGCATTTT. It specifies CASSFGRRGNQPQHF.

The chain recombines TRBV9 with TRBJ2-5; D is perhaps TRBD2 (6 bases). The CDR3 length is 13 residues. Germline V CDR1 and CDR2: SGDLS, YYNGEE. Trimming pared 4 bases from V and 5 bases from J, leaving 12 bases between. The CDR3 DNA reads TGTGCCAGCAGCTCCCGGGGGACGGAGACCCAGTACTTC. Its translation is CASSSRGTETQYF. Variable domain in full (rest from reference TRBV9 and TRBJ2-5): DSGVTQTPKHLITATGQRVTLRCSPRSGDLSVYWYQQSLDQGLQFLIQYYNGEERAKGNILERFSAQQFPDLHSELNLSSLELGDSALYFCASSSRGTETQYFGPGTRLLVL.

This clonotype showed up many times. The CDR3 coding sequence is TGTGCCAGCACCCCTAGGACCAGCACAAGTGAAAAACTGTTTTTT. Protein product: CASTPRTSTSEKLFF. This rearrangement joins TRBV2 to TRBJ1-4; D remains ambiguous. With 7 bases removed from V and 7 bases from J, the gap between germline ends came to 19 bases. Germline V CDR1 and CDR2: SNHLY, FYNNEI. CDR3 length: 15 residues.

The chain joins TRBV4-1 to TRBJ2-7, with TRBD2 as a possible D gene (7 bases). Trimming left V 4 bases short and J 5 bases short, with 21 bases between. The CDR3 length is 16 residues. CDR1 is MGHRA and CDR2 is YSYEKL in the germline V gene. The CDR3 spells CASSREGLPGGNEQYF. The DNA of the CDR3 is TGCGCCAGCAGCCGGGAAGGACTCCCGGGGGGCAACGAGCAGTACTTC.

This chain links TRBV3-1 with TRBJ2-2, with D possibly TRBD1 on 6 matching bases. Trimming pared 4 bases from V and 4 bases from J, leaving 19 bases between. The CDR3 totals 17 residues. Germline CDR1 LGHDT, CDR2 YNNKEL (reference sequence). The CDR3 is CASSLRYGAGATGELFF. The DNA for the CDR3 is TGTGCCAGCAGCCTCCGTTATGGGGCAGGGGCCACCGGGGAGCTGTTTTTT.